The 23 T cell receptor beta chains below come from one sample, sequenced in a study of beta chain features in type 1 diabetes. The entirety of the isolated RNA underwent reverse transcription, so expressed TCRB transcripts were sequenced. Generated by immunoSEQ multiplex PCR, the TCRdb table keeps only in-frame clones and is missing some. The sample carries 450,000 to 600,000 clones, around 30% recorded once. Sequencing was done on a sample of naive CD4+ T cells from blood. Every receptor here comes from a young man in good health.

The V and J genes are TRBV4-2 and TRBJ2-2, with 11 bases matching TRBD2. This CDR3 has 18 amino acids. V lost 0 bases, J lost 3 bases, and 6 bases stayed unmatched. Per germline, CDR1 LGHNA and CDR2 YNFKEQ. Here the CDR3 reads CASSQDLSGRAYTGELFF. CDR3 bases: TGTGCCAGCAGCCAAGATCTTAGCGGGAGGGCCTACACCGGGGAGCTGTTTTTT.

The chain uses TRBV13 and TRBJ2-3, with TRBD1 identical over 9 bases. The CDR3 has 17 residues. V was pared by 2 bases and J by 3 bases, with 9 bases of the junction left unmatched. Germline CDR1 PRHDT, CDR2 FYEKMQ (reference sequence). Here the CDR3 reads CASSLRRGTGRTDTQYF. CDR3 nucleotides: TGTGCCAGCAGCTTAAGGAGAGGGACAGGGAGGACAGATACGCAGTATTTT.

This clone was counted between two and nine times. CDR3: CAWTKHATNEKLFF. CDR3 DNA sequence: TGTGCCTGGACCAAACATGCAACTAATGAAAAACTGTTTTTT. V usage is TRBV30 and J usage is TRBJ1-4, with no clear D. The germline CDR1 and CDR2 sequences are GTSNPN and SVGIG (reference sequence). V was cut by 4 bases and J by 0 bases, with 9 bases left in between. This CDR3 region has 14 residues.

The CDR3 region is CASSRGASTDTQYF. DNA of the CDR3: TGTGCCAGCAGCCGAGGGGCTAGCACAGATACGCAGTATTTT. The chain combines TRBV7-9 with TRBJ2-3; D may be TRBD1 or TRBD2 (5 bases each). Trimming stripped 5 bases from V and 0 bases from J, with 9 bases between. Looked up from germline, CDR1 is SEHNR and CDR2 is FQNEAQ (reference sequence). This CDR3 contains 14 residues.

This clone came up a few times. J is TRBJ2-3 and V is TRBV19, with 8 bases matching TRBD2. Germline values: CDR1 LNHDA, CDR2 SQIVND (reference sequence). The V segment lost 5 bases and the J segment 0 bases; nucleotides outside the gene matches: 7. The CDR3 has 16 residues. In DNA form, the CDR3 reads TGTGCCAGTAGTCCCGGGGGGGCGATAAGCACAGATACGCAGTATTTT. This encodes CASSPGGAISTDTQYF. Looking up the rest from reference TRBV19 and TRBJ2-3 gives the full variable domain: DGGITQSPKYLFRKEGQNVTLSCEQNLNHDAMYWYRQDPGQGLRLIYYSQIVNDFQKGDIAEGYSVSREKKESFPLTVTSAQKNPTAFYLCASSPGGAISTDTQYFGPGTRLTVL.

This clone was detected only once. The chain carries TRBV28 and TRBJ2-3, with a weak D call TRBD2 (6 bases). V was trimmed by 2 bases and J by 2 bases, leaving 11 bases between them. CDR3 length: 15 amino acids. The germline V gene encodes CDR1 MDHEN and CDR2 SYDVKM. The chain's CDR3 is CASSLAGRHTDTQYF. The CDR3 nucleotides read TGTGCCAGCAGTTTAGCGGGGCGACACACAGATACGCAGTATTTT.

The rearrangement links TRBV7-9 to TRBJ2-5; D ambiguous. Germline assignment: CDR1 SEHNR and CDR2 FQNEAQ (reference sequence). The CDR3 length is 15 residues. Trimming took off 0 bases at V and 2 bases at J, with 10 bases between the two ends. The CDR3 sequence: CASSLAARVQETQYF. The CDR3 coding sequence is TGTGCCAGCAGCTTAGCGGCTCGGGTTCAAGAGACCCAGTACTTC. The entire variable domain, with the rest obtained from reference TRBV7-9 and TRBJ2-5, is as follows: DTGVSQNPRHKITKRGQNVTFRCDPISEHNRLYWYRQTLGQGPEFLTYFQNEAQLEKSRLLSDRFSAERPKGSFSTLEIQRTEQGDSAMYLCASSLAARVQETQYFGPGTRLLVL.

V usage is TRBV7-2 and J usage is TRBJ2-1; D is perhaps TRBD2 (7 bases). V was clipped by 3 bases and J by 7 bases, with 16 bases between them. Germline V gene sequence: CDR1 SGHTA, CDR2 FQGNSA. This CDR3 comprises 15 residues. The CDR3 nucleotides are TGTGCCAGCAGCTTTTTGCGGGAGAGGGGGAATGAGCAGTTCTTC. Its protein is CASSFLRERGNEQFF.

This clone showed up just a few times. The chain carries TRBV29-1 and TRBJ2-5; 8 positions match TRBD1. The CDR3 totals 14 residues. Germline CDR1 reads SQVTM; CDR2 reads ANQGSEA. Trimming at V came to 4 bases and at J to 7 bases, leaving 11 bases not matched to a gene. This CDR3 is CSVVKGQVTGTQYF. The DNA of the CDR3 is TGCAGCGTTGTTAAGGGACAGGTGACGGGGACCCAGTACTTC.

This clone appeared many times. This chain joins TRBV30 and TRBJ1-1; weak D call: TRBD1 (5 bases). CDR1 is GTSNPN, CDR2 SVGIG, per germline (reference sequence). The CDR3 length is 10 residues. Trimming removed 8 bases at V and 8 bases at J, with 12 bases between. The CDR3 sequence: CAGGAREAFF. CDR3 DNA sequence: TGTGCCGGAGGGGCCAGGGAAGCTTTCTTT.

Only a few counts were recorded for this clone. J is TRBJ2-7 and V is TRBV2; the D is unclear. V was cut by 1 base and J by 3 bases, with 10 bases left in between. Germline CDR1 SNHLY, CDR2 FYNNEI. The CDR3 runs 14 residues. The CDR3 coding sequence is TGTGCCAGCAGTGAAGATCGGATCGTCTACGAGCAGTACTTC. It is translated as CASSEDRIVYEQYF.

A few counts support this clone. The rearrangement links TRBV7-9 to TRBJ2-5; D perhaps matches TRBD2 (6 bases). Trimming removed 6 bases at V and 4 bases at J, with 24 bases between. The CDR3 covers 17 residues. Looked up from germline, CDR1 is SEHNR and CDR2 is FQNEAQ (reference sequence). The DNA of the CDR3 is TGTGCCAGCAGTCCTACCCCGGGGCAGGGAGGAGGAGAGACCCAGTACTTC. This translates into CASSPTPGQGGGETQYF.

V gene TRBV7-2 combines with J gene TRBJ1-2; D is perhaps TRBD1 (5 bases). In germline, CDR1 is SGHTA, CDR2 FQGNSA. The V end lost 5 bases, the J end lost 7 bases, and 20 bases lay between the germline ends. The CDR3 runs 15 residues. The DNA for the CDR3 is TGTGCCAGCAGCCCAAGTCCGGGGCAGGGAAGTGGCTACACCTTC. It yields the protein CASSPSPGQGSGYTF.

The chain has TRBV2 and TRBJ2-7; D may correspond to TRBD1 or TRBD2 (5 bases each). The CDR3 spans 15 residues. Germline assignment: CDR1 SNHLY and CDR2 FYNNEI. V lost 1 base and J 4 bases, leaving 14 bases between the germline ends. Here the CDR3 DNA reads TGTGCCAGCAGTGAAGTTGCAGGGACCCGTTACGAGCAGTACTTC. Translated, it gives CASSEVAGTRYEQYF.

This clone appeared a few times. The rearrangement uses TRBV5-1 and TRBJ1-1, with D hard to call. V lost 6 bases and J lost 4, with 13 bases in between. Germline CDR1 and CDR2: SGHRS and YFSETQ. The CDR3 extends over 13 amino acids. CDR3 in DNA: TGCGCCAGCACACTAGAAGTGAGCACTGAAGCTTTCTTT. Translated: CASTLEVSTEAFF. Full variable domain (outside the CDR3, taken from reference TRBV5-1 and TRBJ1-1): KAGVTQTPRYLIKTRGQQVTLSCSPISGHRSVSWYQQTPGQGLQFLFEYFSETQRNKGNFPGRFSGRQFSNSRSEMNVSTLELGDSALYLCASTLEVSTEAFFGQGTRLTVV.

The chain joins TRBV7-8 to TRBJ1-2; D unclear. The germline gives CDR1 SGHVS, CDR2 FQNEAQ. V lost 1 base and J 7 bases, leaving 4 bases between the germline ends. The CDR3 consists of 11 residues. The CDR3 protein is CASSLGAGYTF. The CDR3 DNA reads TGTGCCAGCAGCTTAGGGGCTGGCTACACCTTC.

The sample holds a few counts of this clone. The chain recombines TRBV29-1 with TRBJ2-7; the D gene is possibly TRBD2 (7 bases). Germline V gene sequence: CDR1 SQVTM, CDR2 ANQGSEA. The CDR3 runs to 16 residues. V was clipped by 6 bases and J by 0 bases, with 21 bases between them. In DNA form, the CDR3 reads TGCAGCGTGCGGGGGCCACCCGGGGACCCCTCCTACGAGCAGTACTTC. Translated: CSVRGPPGDPSYEQYF.

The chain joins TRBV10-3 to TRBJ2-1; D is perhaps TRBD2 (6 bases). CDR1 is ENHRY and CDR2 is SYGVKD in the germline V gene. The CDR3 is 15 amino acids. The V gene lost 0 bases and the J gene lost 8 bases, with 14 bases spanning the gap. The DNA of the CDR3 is TGTGCCATCAGTGAGTCATCGGGAGCGGGCGATGAGCAGTTCTTC. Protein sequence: CAISESSGAGDEQFF.

CDR3 residues: CASSLAGPRGTNNEQFF. CDR3 DNA sequence: TGTGCCAGCAGTTTAGCGGGTCCCCGCGGGACTAACAATGAGCAGTTCTTC. This sequence joins TRBV27 and TRBJ2-1; TRBD2 matches at 7 bases. Germline V CDR1 and CDR2: MNHEY, SMNVEV (reference sequence). V shed 2 bases and J 5 bases; nucleotides not matched to a gene: 12. The CDR3 consists of 17 residues.

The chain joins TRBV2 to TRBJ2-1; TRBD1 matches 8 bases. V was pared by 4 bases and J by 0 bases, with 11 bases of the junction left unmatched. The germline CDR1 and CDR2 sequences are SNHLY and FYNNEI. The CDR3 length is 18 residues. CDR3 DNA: TGTGCCAGCAGTGCAGGCCCAAGGACAGGGAGCTCCTACAATGAGCAGTTCTTC. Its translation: CASSAGPRTGSSYNEQFF.

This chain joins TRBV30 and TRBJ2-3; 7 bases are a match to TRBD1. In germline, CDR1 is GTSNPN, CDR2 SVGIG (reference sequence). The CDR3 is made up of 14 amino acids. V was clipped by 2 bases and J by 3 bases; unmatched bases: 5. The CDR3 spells CAWSMTGRTDTQYF. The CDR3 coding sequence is TGTGCCTGGAGTATGACAGGGAGAACAGATACGCAGTATTTT.

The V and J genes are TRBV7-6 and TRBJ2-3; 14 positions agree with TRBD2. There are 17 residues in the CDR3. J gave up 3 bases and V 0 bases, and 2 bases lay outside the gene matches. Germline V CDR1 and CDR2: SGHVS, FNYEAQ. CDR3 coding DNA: TGTGCCAGCAGCTTAGCCCGACTAGCGGGAGGGACAGATACGCAGTATTTT. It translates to CASSLARLAGGTDTQYF.

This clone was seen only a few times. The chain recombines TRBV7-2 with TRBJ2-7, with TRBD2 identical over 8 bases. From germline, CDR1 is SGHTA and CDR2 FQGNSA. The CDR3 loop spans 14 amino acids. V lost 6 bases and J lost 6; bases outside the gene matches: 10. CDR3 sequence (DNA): TGTGCCAGCAGGATTTCCGGGACTAGTTTCGAGCAGTACTTC. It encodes CASRISGTSFEQYF.